The rows below give T cell receptor beta chains drawn from one sample of a study of graft-versus-host responses after intestinal transplantation. Their antigens remain unidentified. Assay: immunoSEQ multiplex PCR; the TCRdb copy retains only in-frame clones and omits some. The profile shows tens of thousands of clones, 80% to 90% of them singletons. Sequences were derived from unstimulated CD8+ T cells sorted from spleen or lymph node cells, sampled before intestinal transplant. These receptors were taken from a human donor who received an intestinal transplant. CDR3s include the opening cysteine and the closing phenylalanine or tryptophan. A D gene is named only where the DNA matches it firmly. Some rows have no size entry. The others give once, few or many, or a class for an expanded clone.

clone_size j_call v_call d_call cdr3_nt cdr3_aa
- TRBJ2-7 TRBV7-9 - TGTGCCAGCAGCGGGGGGGATTGGCCTCGGGGCAGGGGCCCCTACGAGCAGTACTTC CASSGGDWPRGRGPYEQYF
few TRBJ2-7 TRBV28 - TGTGCCAGCAGTTTGACAGATTCCTACGAGCAGTACTTC CASSLTDSYEQYF
once TRBJ2-7 TRBV28 - TGTGCCAGCAGTCAACCTGAGTCCTACGAGCAGTACTTC CASSQPESYEQYF
- TRBJ2-7 TRBV11-1 TRBD2 TGTGCCAGCAGCCCGACTAGCGGGTACGAGCAGTACTTC CASSPTSGYEQYF
- TRBJ2-7 TRBV18 TRBD2 TGTGCCAGCTCACCCTGGACTAGCGGGGCCTACGAGCAGTACTTC CASSPWTSGAYEQYF
- TRBJ2-7 TRBV5-6 TRBD1 TGTGCCAGCAGCTTGGGGACAGGGGGGATCCACGAGCAGTACTTC CASSLGTGGIHEQYF
- TRBJ2-2 TRBV28 - TGTGCCAGCAGCTCAGAGGAGGGGCCCGGGGAGCTGTTTTTT CASSSEEGPGELFF
- TRBJ1-1 TRBV19 TRBD1 TGTGCCAGTACCAAATACGGGACAGCCACTGAAGCTTTCTTT CASTKYGTATEAFF
- TRBJ1-5 TRBV5-8 - TGTGCCAGCAGCTTCGGGGAGCCCCAGCATTTT CASSFGEPQHF
- TRBJ1-5 TRBV15 - TGTGCCACCAGCGATAGGCCCCAGCATTTT CATSDRPQHF
- TRBJ2-1 TRBV10-3 - TGTGCCATCAGGGGCAGGAATGAGCAGTTCTTC CAIRGRNEQFF
once TRBJ1-5 TRBV30 TRBD1 TGTGCCTGGGATTCTCCGGGCAGGGGGTATAGCAATCAGCCCCAGCATTTT CAWDSPGRGYSNQPQHF
- TRBJ1-6 TRBV27 - TGTGCCAGCTGTGCTATCAGGGAAATTTCACCCCTCCACTTT CASCAIREISPLHF
- TRBJ2-2 TRBV6-5 - TGTGCCAGCAGTTACTGGTCGGGGACCGGGGAGCTGTTTTTT CASSYWSGTGELFF
- TRBJ2-1 TRBV27 TRBD2 TGTGCCAGCGCGGACAGCGGGGGGGCCAGGAATGAGCAGTTCTTC CASADSGGARNEQFF
- TRBJ2-1 TRBV4-1 - TGCGCCAGCAGCCCTAGGTCATTGGATTACAATGAGCAGTTCTTC CASSPRSLDYNEQFF
- TRBJ2-1 TRBV4-1 - TGCGCCAGCAGCCAAGGATCTCGGGGGTCGTTCTACAATGAGCAGTTCTTC CASSQGSRGSFYNEQFF
- TRBJ2-1 TRBV28 TRBD2 TGTGCCAGCAGTTTATTTCTTTCTAGCGGGCTCCCCTACTACAATGAGCAGTTCTTC CASSLFLSSGLPYYNEQFF
once TRBJ1-2 TRBV6-6 - TGTGCCAGCAGTTACCCCCCCAGGGTTCGGGGCTACACCTTC CASSYPPRVRGYTF
- TRBJ1-6 TRBV5-6 TRBD1 TGTGCCAGCAGCTTGTATCCCCCGGGCAGGGGGAATTCACCCCTCCACTTT CASSLYPPGRGNSPLHF
few TRBJ1-6 TRBV7-9 TRBD1 TGTGTCAGCAGCCCGGACAGGGGGCATGGGAATTCACCCCTCCACTTT CVSSPDRGHGNSPLHF
- TRBJ1-1 TRBV10-3 TRBD1 TGTGCCATCAGTGAGTCGGGACAGGGGGCCCACACTGAAGCTTTCTTT CAISESGQGAHTEAFF
- TRBJ2-1 TRBV7-9 - TGTGCCAGCAGCTTAGCAGTCTACGCCTTCTACAATGAGCAGTTCTTC CASSLAVYAFYNEQFF
few TRBJ1-2 TRBV5-2 - TGCGCCAGCAGTCAAACAGGGGGTGGGCTCTATGGCTACACCTTC CASSQTGGGLYGYTF
few TRBJ1-3 TRBV5-1 - TGCGCCAGCAGCTCACAGCCATTCTCTGGAAACACCATATATTTT CASSSQPFSGNTIYF
- TRBJ2-7 TRBV10-3 TRBD2 TGTGCCATCAGTGGACCGGGACTAGCGGTATACGAGCAGTACTTC CAISGPGLAVYEQYF
few TRBJ2-7 TRBV7-3 - TGTGCCAGCAGCTTGGCCCCAAGCTCCTACGAGCAGTACTTC CASSLAPSSYEQYF
- TRBJ2-7 TRBV4-1 TRBD1 TGCGCCAGCAGCCAAGATAGTCATCCCCGGGACAGGGGAACCTACGAGCAGTACTTC CASSQDSHPRDRGTYEQYF
- TRBJ1-5 TRBV30 - TGTGCCTGTGGAGTTCGACCCCAGCATTTT CACGVRPQHF
once TRBJ2-3 TRBV10-3 TRBD2 TGTGCCATCAGCCGGACTAGCGGGAGCACAGATACGCAGTATTTT CAISRTSGSTDTQYF
few TRBJ2-7 TRBV5-4 - TGTGCCAGCAGCCTCGGGGGTTACTCCTACGAGCAGTACTTC CASSLGGYSYEQYF
few TRBJ1-2 TRBV12-5 - TGTGCTAGTGGTTTGGTAACCCCGTCAGGTGCTAACTATGGCTACACCTTC CASGLVTPSGANYGYTF
- TRBJ2-1 TRBV27 - TGTGCCAGCAGTCCCCTCCATGGGACTTCCAATGAGCAGTTCTTC CASSPLHGTSNEQFF
- TRBJ2-7 TRBV5-6 - TGTGCCAGCAGCGAGAGCAGGGCCCCCTACGAGCAGTACTTC CASSESRAPYEQYF
- TRBJ2-3 TRBV28 TRBD2 TGTGCCAGCAGTTCCCGAGCCGGGACTATGGACGATACGCAGTATTTT CASSSRAGTMDDTQYF
- TRBJ1-2 TRBV28 TRBD1 TGTGCCAGCAGTTCCGGGACAGAAGCTAACTATGGCTACACCTTC CASSSGTEANYGYTF
once TRBJ2-7 TRBV10-3 - TGTGCCATCAGTGAGTCCGGAGTCTGGGACACGACCCTGGGGGAGCAGTACTTC CAISESGVWDTTLGEQYF
few TRBJ2-2 TRBV6-4 TRBD2 TGTGCCAGCACTAGCGGGAGCACCGGGGAGCTGTTTTTT CASTSGSTGELFF
- TRBJ2-3 TRBV28 - TGTGCCAGCAGTTTGCGGGAAAACACAGATACGCAGTATTTT CASSLRENTDTQYF
- TRBJ1-5 TRBV19 - TGTGCCAGTAGTATAGCCTGGGCCAATAGCAATCAGCCCCAGCATTTT CASSIAWANSNQPQHF
- TRBJ2-1 TRBV15 TRBD2 TGTGCCACCAGCAGAGATCGTCGGAGCGGGAGCTCCTACAATGAGCAGTTCTTC CATSRDRRSGSSYNEQFF